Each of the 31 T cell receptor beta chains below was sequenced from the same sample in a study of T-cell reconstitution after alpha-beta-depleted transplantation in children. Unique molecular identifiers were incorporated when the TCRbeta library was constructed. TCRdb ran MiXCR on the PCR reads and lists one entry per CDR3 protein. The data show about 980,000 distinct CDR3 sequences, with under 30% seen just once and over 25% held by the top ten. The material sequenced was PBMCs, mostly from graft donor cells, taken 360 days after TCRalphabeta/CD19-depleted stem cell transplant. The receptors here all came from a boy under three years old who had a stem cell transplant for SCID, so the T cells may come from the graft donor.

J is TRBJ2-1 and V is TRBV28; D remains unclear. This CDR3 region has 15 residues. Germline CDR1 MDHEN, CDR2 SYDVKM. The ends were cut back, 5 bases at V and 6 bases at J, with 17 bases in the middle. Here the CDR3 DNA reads TGTGCCAGCAGTGCCCCCTCCCGGGTAAGCAATGAGCAGTTCTTC. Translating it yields CASSAPSRVSNEQFF.

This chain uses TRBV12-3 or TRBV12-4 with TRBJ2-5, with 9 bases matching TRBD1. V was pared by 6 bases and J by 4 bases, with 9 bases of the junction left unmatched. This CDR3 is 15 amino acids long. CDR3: CASSPSTGGSETQYF. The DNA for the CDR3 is TGTGCCAGCAGCCCGTCCACAGGGGGCTCAGAGACCCAGTACTTC.

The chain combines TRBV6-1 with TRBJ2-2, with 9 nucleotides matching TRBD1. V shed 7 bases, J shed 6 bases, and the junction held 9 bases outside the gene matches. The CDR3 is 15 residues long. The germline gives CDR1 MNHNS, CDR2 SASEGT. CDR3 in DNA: TGTGCCAGCACCCAGGACAGGGGAATTGCCGGGGAGCTGTTTTTT. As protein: CASTQDRGIAGELFF.

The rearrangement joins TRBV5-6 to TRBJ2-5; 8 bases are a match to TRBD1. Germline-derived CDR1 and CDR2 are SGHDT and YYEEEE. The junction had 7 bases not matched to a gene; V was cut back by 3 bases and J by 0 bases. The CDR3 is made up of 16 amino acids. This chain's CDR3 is CASSSALTGDQETQYF. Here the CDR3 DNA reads TGTGCCAGCAGCTCCGCCTTGACAGGGGACCAAGAGACCCAGTACTTC.

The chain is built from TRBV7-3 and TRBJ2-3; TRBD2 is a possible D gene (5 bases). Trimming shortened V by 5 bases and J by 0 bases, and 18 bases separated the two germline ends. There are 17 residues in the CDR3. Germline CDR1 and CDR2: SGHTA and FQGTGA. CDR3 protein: CASSPGGAGPSTDTQYF. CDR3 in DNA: TGTGCCAGCAGCCCCGGAGGAGCTGGACCTAGCACAGATACGCAGTATTTT.

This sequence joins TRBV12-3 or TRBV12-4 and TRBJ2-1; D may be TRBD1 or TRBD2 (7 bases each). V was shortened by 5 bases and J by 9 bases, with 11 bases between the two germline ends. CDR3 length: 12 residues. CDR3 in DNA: TGTGCCAGCAGTCCAGGGGGGGCTGAGCAGTTCTTC. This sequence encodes CASSPGGAEQFF.

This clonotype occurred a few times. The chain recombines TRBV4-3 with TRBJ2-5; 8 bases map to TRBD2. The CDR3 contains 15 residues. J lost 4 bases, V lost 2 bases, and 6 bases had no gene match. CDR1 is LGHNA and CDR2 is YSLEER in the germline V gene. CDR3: CASSQLFAGGETQYF. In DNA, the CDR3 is TGCGCCAGCAGCCAACTCTTCGCGGGGGGAGAGACCCAGTACTTC.

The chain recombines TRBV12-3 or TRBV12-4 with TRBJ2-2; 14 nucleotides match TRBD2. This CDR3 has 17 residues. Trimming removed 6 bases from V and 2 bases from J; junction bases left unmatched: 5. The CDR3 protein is CASSRGLAGVNTGELFF. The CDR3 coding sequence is TGTGCCAGCAGCCGGGGACTAGCGGGGGTAAACACCGGGGAGCTGTTTTTT.

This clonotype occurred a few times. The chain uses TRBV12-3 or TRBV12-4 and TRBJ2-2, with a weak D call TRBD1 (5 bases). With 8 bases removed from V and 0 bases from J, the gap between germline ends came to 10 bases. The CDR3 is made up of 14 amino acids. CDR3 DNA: TGTGCCAGCCGGACATCGTCGAACACCGGGGAGCTGTTTTTT. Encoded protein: CASRTSSNTGELFF.

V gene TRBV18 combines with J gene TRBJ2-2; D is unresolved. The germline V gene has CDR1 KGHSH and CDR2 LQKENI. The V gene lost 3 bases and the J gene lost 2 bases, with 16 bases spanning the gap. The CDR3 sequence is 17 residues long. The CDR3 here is CASSPTPTSSNTGELFF. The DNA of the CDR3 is TGTGCCAGCTCACCGACCCCGACGAGCAGCAACACCGGGGAGCTGTTTTTT.

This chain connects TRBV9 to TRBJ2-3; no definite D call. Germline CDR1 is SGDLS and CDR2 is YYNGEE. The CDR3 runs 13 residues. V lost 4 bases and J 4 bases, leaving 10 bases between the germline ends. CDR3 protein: CASSPSSPDTQYF. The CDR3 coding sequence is TGTGCCAGCAGCCCATCCTCCCCAGATACGCAGTATTTT.

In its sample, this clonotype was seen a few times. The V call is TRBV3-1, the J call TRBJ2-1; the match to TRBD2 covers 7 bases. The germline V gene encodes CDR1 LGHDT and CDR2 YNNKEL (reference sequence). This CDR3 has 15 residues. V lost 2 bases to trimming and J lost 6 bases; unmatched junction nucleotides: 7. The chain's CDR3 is CASSQFGGGGNEQFF. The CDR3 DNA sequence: TGTGCCAGCAGCCAATTTGGGGGGGGAGGCAATGAGCAGTTCTTC.

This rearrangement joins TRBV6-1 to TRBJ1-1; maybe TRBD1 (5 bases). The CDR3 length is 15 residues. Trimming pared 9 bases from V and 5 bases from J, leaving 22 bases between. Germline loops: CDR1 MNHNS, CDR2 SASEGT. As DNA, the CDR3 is TGTGCCAGTAGATCACGAGGGTTGGGGGGGACTGAAGCTTTCTTT. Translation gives CASRSRGLGGTEAFF.

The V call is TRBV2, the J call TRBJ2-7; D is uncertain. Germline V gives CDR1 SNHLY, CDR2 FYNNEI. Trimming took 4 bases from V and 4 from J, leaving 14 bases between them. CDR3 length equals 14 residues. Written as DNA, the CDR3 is TGTGCCAGCAGTGGACAACGGCAAAATTACGAGCAGTACTTC. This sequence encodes CASSGQRQNYEQYF.

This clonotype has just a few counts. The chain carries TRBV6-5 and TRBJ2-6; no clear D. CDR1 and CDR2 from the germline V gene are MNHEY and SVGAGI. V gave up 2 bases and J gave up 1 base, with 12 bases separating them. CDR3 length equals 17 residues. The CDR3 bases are TGTGCCAGCAGTTACGATGTTAGATCATCTGGGGCCAACGTCCTGACTTTC. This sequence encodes CASSYDVRSSGANVLTF.

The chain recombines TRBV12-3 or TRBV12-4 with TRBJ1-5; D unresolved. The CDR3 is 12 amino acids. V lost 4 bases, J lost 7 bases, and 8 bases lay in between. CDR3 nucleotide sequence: TGTGCCAGCAGTTATATATGGCAGCCCCAGCATTTT. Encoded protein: CASSYIWQPQHF.

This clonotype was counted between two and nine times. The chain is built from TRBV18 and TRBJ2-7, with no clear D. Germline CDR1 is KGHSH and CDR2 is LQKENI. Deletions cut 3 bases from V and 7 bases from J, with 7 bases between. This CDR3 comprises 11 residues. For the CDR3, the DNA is TGTGCCAGCTCACCGGACGCTGAGCAGTACTTC. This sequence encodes CASSPDAEQYF.

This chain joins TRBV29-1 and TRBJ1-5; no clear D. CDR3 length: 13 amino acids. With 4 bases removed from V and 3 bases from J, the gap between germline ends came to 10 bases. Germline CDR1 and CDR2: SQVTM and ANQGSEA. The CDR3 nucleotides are TGCAGCGTTGCTATGGACGACAATCAGCCCCAGCATTTT. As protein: CSVAMDDNQPQHF.

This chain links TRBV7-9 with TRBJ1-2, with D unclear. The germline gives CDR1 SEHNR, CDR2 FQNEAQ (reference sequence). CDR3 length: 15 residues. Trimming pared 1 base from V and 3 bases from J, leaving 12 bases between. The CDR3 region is CASSLGGLPHYGYTF. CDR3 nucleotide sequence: TGTGCCAGCAGCTTAGGCGGGCTACCCCACTATGGCTACACCTTC.

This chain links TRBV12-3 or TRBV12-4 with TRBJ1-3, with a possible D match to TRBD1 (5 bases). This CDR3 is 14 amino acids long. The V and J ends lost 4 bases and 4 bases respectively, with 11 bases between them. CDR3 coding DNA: TGTGCCAGCAGTTCGCAGGGCGCCGGAAACACCATATATTTT. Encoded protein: CASSSQGAGNTIYF.

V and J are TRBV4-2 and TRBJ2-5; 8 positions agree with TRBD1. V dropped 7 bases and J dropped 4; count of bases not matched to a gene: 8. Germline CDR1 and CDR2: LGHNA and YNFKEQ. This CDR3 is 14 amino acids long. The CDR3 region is CASNSGGAGETQYF. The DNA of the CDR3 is TGTGCCAGCAACTCAGGGGGCGCGGGAGAGACCCAGTACTTC.

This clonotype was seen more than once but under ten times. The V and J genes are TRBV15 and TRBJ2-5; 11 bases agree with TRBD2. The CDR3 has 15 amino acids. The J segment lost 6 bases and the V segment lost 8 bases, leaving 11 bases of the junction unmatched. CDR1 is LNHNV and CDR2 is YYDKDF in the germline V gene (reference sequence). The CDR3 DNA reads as TGTGCCACCGATCGCGGTAGCGGGGGGGAAAAGACCCAGTACTTC. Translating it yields CATDRGSGGEKTQYF.

The chain's CDR3 is CASSPMTGRAYNEQFF. The CDR3 DNA follows: TGCGCCAGCAGCCCTATGACAGGGAGGGCCTACAATGAGCAGTTCTTC. The V call is TRBV5-1, the J call TRBJ2-1; D may match TRBD1 or TRBD2 (7 bases each). Looked up from germline, CDR1 is SGHRS and CDR2 is YFSETQ. The CDR3 totals 16 residues. V gave up 4 bases and J gave up 2 bases, with 16 bases separating them.

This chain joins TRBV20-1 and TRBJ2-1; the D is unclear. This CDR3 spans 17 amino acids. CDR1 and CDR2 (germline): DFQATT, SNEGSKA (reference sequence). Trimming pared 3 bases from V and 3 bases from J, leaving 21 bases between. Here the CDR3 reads CSASIPLSPTFYNEQFF. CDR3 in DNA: TGCAGTGCTAGTATTCCCCTTTCTCCTACGTTCTACAATGAGCAGTTCTTC.

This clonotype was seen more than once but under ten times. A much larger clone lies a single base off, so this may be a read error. The CDR3 reads CASSRWDTQYF. The CDR3 DNA sequence: TGTGCCAGCAGCCGCTGGGATACGCAGTATTTT. The chain couples TRBV4-2 to TRBJ2-3, with unresolved D. This CDR3 is 11 amino acids long. The V end lost 4 bases, the J end lost 6 bases, and 5 bases lay between the germline ends. Germline-derived CDR1 and CDR2 are LGHNA and YNFKEQ.

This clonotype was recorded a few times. CDR3 nucleotide sequence: TGTGCCAGCAGCTTACGAGGTGTTTTTAATGAAAAACTGTTTTTT. This encodes CASSLRGVFNEKLFF. The rearrangement joins TRBV27 to TRBJ1-4; no definite D call. Per germline, CDR1 MNHEY and CDR2 SMNVEV (reference sequence). This CDR3 region has 15 residues. With 6 bases removed from V and 4 bases from J, the gap between germline ends came to 15 bases.

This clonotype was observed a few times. The CDR3 is CASRDPLGEQYF. The CDR3 DNA reads as TGTGCCAGCAGGGATCCCCTAGGGGAGCAGTACTTC. The chain employs TRBV2 and TRBJ2-7, with D unresolved. The ends were cut back, 6 bases at V and 7 bases at J, with 13 bases in the middle. Germline V gives CDR1 SNHLY, CDR2 FYNNEI. The CDR3 covers 12 residues.

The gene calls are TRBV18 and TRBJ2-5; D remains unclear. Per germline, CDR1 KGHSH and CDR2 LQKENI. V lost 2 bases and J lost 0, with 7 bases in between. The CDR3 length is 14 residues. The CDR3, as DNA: TGTGCCAGCTCACCATCTGCGTACCAAGAGACCCAGTACTTC. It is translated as CASSPSAYQETQYF.

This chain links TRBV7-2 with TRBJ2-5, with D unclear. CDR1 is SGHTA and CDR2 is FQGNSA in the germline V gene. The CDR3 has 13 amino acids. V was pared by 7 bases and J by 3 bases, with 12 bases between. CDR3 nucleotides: TGTGCCAGCACCCGAGGACGAAAAGAGACCCAGTACTTC. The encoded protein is CASTRGRKETQYF. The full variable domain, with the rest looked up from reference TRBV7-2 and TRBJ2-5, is GAGVSQSPSNKVTEKGKDVELRCDPISGHTALYWYRQSLGQGLEFLIYFQGNSAPDKSGLPSDRFSAERTGGSVSTLTIQRTQQEDSAVYLCASTRGRKETQYFGPGTRLLVL.

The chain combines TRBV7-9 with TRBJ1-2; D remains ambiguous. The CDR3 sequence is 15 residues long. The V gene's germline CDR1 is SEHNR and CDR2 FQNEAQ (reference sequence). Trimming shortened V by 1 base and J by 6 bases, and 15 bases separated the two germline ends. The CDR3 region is CASSLEGRGVDGYTF. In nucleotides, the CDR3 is TGTGCCAGCAGCTTAGAGGGTCGTGGAGTTGATGGCTACACCTTC. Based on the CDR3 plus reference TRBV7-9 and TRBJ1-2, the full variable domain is DTGVSQNPRHKITKRGQNVTFRCDPISEHNRLYWYRQTLGQGPEFLTYFQNEAQLEKSRLLSDRFSAERPKGSFSTLEIQRTEQGDSAMYLCASSLEGRGVDGYTFGSGTRLTVV.

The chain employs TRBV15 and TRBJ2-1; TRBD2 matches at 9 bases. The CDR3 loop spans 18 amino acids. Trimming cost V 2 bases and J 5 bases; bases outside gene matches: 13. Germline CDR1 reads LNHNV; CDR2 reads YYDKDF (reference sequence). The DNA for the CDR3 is TGTGCCACCAGCAGATTGGGGGGATATAGCGGGGGAAACAATGAGCAGTTCTTC. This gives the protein CATSRLGGYSGGNNEQFF.